These 11 T cell receptor beta chains originate from one sample sequenced in a study of OX40 agonist ivuxolimab in advanced cancers. Repertoires were generated with immunoSEQ multiplex PCR, while TCRdb's copy carries only in-frame clones and drops some. The sample shows roughly 80,000 clones, around 80% of them seen only once. Here the sequenced sample was CD4+ or CD8+ T cells sorted from blood, taken in a trial of the OX40 agonist ivuxolimab. The receptors come from an adult with an advanced solid tumor such as melanoma, head and neck, liver or kidney cancer.

The V call is TRBV6-5, the J call TRBJ2-3; D gene uncertain. Between the trimmed V and J ends, which lost 8 bases and 7 bases, there was a span of 10 bases. Germline CDR1 and CDR2: MNHEY and SVGAGI. This CDR3 is 11 amino acids long. This CDR3 is CASQDHHTQYF. CDR3 nucleotide sequence: TGTGCCAGCCAAGACCACCATACGCAGTATTTT.

This clone turned up a few times. J is TRBJ1-1 and V is TRBV2; D remains ambiguous. The CDR3 length is 9 residues. Trimming pared 9 bases from V and 6 bases from J, leaving 5 bases between. Germline loops: CDR1 SNHLY, CDR2 FYNNEI. The CDR3 DNA is TGTGCCAGGGTCCCTGAAGCTTTCTTT. As protein: CARVPEAFF.

The chain recombines TRBV30 with TRBJ1-1; no firm D call. The ends were cut back, 3 bases at V and 0 bases at J, with 11 bases in the middle. The CDR3 is 14 residues long. Germline assignment: CDR1 GTSNPN and CDR2 SVGIG (reference sequence). DNA of the CDR3: TGTGCCTGGAGCCAAGCCTATTTGAACACTGAAGCTTTCTTT. This gives the protein CAWSQAYLNTEAFF.

The chain combines TRBV7-9 with TRBJ1-3, with 7 bases fitting TRBD1. After removal of 5 bases from V and 7 bases from J, the junction contained 11 bases not matched to a gene. This CDR3 is built from 15 residues. Germline values: CDR1 SEHNR, CDR2 FQNEAQ (reference sequence). Here the CDR3 DNA reads TGTGCCAGCAGCAATGACAGGGTCGTTGGGAACACCATATATTTT. Amino acids: CASSNDRVVGNTIYF.

A few counts support this clone. J is TRBJ1-1 and V is TRBV5-1; maybe TRBD1 (5 bases). Between the trimmed V and J ends, which lost 1 base and 5 bases, there was a span of 9 bases. CDR3 length: 13 amino acids. Per germline, CDR1 SGHRS and CDR2 YFSETQ. CDR3 in amino acids: CASSLSGGTEAFF. The CDR3 DNA reads TGCGCCAGCAGCTTGTCCGGGGGGACTGAAGCTTTCTTT.

The V and J genes are TRBV21-1 and TRBJ2-4; TRBD2, the table's D call, was not compared with the DNA. TRBV21-1 is shown as a pseudogene. This CDR3 contains 16 residues. The CDR3 sequence: CASSKPPEGAKNIQYF. CDR3 coding DNA: TGTGCCAGCAGCAAACCTCCGGAGGGAGCCAAAAACATTCAGTACTTC.

This clone was seen a single time. Written as DNA, the CDR3 is TGCGCCAGCAGCTTGCAGGGGGCCTTTGACGAAAAACTGTTTTTT. This gives the protein CASSLQGAFDEKLFF. The chain carries TRBV5-1 and TRBJ1-4, with 8 bases lining up with TRBD1. The V segment lost 1 base and the J segment 8 bases; nucleotides outside the gene matches: 7. The CDR3 is 15 amino acids. CDR1 SGHRS and CDR2 YFSETQ come from the germline V gene.

V gene TRBV19 combines with J gene TRBJ2-1; 7 positions agree with TRBD2. The junction had 5 bases not matched to a gene; V was cut back by 7 bases and J by 2 bases. CDR1 LNHDA and CDR2 SQIVND come from the germline V gene (reference sequence). This CDR3 contains 14 residues. DNA for the CDR3: TGTGCCAGTACCCCCGGACTAGCCTACAATGAGCAGTTCTTC. Translated, it gives CASTPGLAYNEQFF.

The V gene is TRBV19, the J gene TRBJ1-1; D possibly corresponds to TRBD1 (5 bases). The CDR3 sequence is 16 residues long. The germline gives CDR1 LNHDA, CDR2 SQIVND (reference sequence). V gave up 10 bases and J gave up 1 base, with 22 bases separating them. This chain's CDR3 is CATLDRRQRRNTEAFF. The CDR3, as DNA: TGTGCCACCCTAGACCGTCGACAGAGAAGGAACACTGAAGCTTTCTTT.

This rearrangement joins TRBV19 to TRBJ1-2, with 9 positions matching TRBD1. Unmatched junction bases numbered 9, after V lost 5 bases and J lost 2 bases. Germline V gives CDR1 LNHDA, CDR2 SQIVND (reference sequence). The CDR3 contains 16 residues. CDR3 sequence reads: CASSFRSGTGNYGYTF. The CDR3 coding sequence is TGTGCCAGTAGTTTTAGGAGCGGGACAGGGAACTATGGCTACACCTTC.

The chain combines TRBV15 with TRBJ2-1; TRBD2 aligns across 7 bases. After removal of 5 bases from V and 10 bases from J, the junction contained 8 bases not matched to a gene. Per the germline V gene, CDR1 is LNHNV and CDR2 is YYDKDF (reference sequence). CDR3 size: 13 residues. The CDR3 sequence is CATSGGEAGEQFF. The CDR3 DNA reads as TGTGCCACCAGCGGGGGGGAAGCGGGGGAGCAGTTCTTC. The full variable domain, completed using reference TRBV15 and TRBJ2-1, is DAMVIQNPRYQVTQFGKPVTLSCSQTLNHNVMYWYQQKSSQAPKLLFHYYDKDFNNEADTPDNFQSRRPNTSFCFLDIRSPGLGDTAMYLCATSGGEAGEQFFGPGTRLTVL.